This T cell receptor (beta chain) was recorded in a study of T cell responses to AZD1222 COVID-19 vaccine. Repertoires were generated with immunoSEQ multiplex PCR, while TCRdb's copy carries only in-frame clones and drops some. The repertoire holds under 200,000 clones, with 92% as singletons. General observations from the study: At baseline, seropositivity was found in only a handful of AZD1222 recipients.

Germline V gene sequence: CDR1 MNHEY, CDR2 SVGEGT. The CDR3 numbers 14 amino acids, ends counted. Regarding this clone: Its antigen is not identified. Because the CDR3's place on the DNA is in doubt, the DNA is left out and the CDR3 is given as listed by TCRdb.

This specimen consisted of peripheral blood, obtained 28 days after the second AZD1222 dose. The V call is TRBV6-2 or TRBV6-3, the J call TRBJ1-6. This receptor was obtained from an adult who received the AZD1222 COVID-19 vaccine. The CDR3 sequence is CASSYFGEGSPLHF.